The count of the clone carrying this T cell receptor (beta chain) is one. Its antigen is as yet unknown. The junction and the germline gene differ at one end; a read error may be behind it. The CDR3 totals 15 residues. Germline lookup yields CDR1 MDHEN and CDR2 SYDVKM. This entry belongs to a study of T cell responses to AZD1222 COVID-19 vaccine. Overall study context: Samples with a second dose at about 4 or about 12 weeks were pooled together. General study points: Researchers took repertoire samples only after the peak T cell response had come.

Profiling relied on immunoSEQ multiplex PCR, and the TCRdb table lists in-frame clones only, not all of them. The sample holds 90,000 to 120,000 clones, 75% to 90% seen once. The sequences come from peripheral blood, collected on day 0 of AZD1222 vaccination. This chain uses TRBV28 with TRBJ1-1; no clear D gene. This sequence was found in an adult in good health. CDR3 nucleotide sequence: TGTGCCAGCAGTTTAGGGCTGCGCTTGAACACTGAAACTTTCTTT. This translates into CASSLGLRLNTETFF. The full variable domain, its missing parts supplied by reference TRBV28 and TRBJ1-1, is DVKVTQSSRYLVKRTGEKVFLECVQDMDHENMFWYRQDPGLGLRLIYFSYDVKMKEKGDIPEGYSVSREKKERFSLILESASTNQTSMYLCASSLGLRLNTETFFGQGTRLTVV.